This paragraph reports one T cell receptor beta chain. Its antigen is not known. J gave up 3 bases and V 5 bases, and 7 bases lay outside the gene matches. Germline values: CDR1 KGHSH, CDR2 LQKENI. The CDR3 totals 16 residues. These data are taken from a study of shared clonotypes between healthy human individuals. Study-wide results and caveats: The four-donor shared clonotypes exceeded non-shared clonotypes in generation probability, with non-shared ones scoring lower. Specimens sampled were limited to blood, with tissue repertoires likely differing. Memory subsets had estimated richness that was generally smaller than that of naive subsets.

Sequencing used immunoSEQ multiplex PCR; TCRdb keeps in-frame clones, though not all of them. The sample yields 1,500,000 or so clones, around 97% seen once. Sequencing used naive CD4+ T cells sorted from blood. Subset in this sample: CD45RA+ positively selected. The J gene is TRBJ2-2, the V gene TRBV18; 9 bases align to TRBD1. This receptor was taken from a man aged 25-45 years in good health. For the CDR3, the DNA is TGTGCCAGCTCATCCGACAGGGGGGTCGACACCGGGGAGCTGTTTTTT. Its translation: CASSSDRGVDTGELFF.